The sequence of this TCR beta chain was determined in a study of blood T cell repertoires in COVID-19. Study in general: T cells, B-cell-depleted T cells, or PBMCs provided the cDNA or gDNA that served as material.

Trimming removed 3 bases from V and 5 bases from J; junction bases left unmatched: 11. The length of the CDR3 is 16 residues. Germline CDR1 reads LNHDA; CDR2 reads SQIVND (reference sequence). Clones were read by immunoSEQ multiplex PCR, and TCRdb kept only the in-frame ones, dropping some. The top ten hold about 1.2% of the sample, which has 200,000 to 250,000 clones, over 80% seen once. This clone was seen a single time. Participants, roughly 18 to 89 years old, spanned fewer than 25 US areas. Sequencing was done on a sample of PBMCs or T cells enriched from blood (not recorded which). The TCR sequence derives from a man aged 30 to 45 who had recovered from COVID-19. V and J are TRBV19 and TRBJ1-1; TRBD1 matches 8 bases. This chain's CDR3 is CASSMGGQVRETEAFF. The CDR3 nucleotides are TGTGCCAGTAGTATGGGGGGACAGGTAAGAGAAACTGAAGCTTTCTTT.